One and the same sample provided the 7 T cell receptor beta chains below, sequenced in a study of STAT5B mutations in CD4+ large granular lymphocyte leukemia. Profiled with immunoSEQ multiplex PCR; TCRdb holds only in-frame clones, not every one. In the table there are 7,500 to 10,000 clones, around 83% of which are singletons. The sequenced sample consisted of PBMCs. The receptors derive from a man aged 60-69 years with CD4+ T-cell large granular lymphocyte leukemia.

The J gene is TRBJ2-1, the V gene TRBV7-3; D might be TRBD2 (7 bases). Trimming stripped 6 bases from V and 3 bases from J, with 15 bases between. The CDR3 consists of 15 residues. The germline CDR1 and CDR2 sequences are SGHTA and FQGTGA. The CDR3 spells CASSFTGGSYNEQFF. The CDR3 bases are TGTGCCAGCAGTTTCACGGGGGGCAGCTACAATGAGCAGTTCTTC.

The chain combines TRBV7-2 with TRBJ2-7, with a possible D match to TRBD2 (5 bases). Germline-derived CDR1 and CDR2 are SGHTA and FQGNSA. Trimming pared 3 bases from V and 1 base from J, leaving 10 bases between. The CDR3 runs 14 residues. CDR3 in amino acids: CASSFRGASYEQYF. For the CDR3, the DNA is TGTGCCAGCAGCTTTCGGGGAGCGTCCTACGAGCAGTACTTC.

The chain employs TRBV5-1 and TRBJ2-7, with 7 bases that match TRBD1. The length of the CDR3 is 14 residues. CDR1 is SGHRS, CDR2 YFSETQ, per germline. Germline trimming cut 2 bases from V and 5 bases from J; bases unmatched to any gene: 7. This chain's CDR3 is CASSFNQGDHEQYF. As DNA, the CDR3 is TGCGCCAGCAGCTTCAACCAGGGGGACCACGAGCAGTACTTC.

The rearrangement uses TRBV6-5 and TRBJ1-2; TRBD1 matches 10 bases. CDR1 and CDR2 (germline): MNHEY, SVGAGI. V gave up 5 bases and J gave up 6 bases; unmatched junction bases: 3. This CDR3 comprises 13 residues. CDR3 loop: CASSRGTGDGYTF. Here the CDR3 DNA reads TGTGCCAGCAGTCGGGGGACAGGGGATGGCTACACCTTC.

V usage is TRBV11-3 and J usage is TRBJ2-1; 7 bases agree with TRBD2. Germline trimming cut 5 bases from V and 10 bases from J; bases unmatched to any gene: 14. There are 15 residues in the CDR3. Germline assignment: CDR1 SGHNT and CDR2 YENEEA. The CDR3 DNA sequence: TGTGCCAGCAGCCCCGGGACTACCGCTTACGGGGAGCAGTTCTTC. It specifies CASSPGTTAYGEQFF.

This sequence joins TRBV5-1 and TRBJ2-7; 8 bases align to TRBD1. Losses at the gene ends were 3 bases for V and 1 base for J; bases not matched to a gene: 3. The germline gives CDR1 SGHRS, CDR2 YFSETQ. This CDR3 has 14 amino acids. This CDR3 is CASSSRTGSYEQYF. The CDR3, as DNA: TGCGCCAGCAGCTCCCGGACAGGGTCCTACGAGCAGTACTTC.

This clone was seen a few times. The V call is TRBV14, the J call TRBJ2-7; no clear D gene. Trimming took off 5 bases at V and 6 bases at J, with 20 bases between the two ends. CDR1 and CDR2 from the germline V gene are SGHDN and FVKESK. This CDR3 is built from 15 residues. CDR3 amino acids: CASSRPVSSPGEQYF. CDR3 DNA sequence: TGTGCCAGCAGCAGACCGGTATCAAGCCCTGGCGAGCAGTACTTC.